This TCR beta chain was retrieved from a study of Ad26.COV2.S vaccination and SARS-CoV-2 variants. The study, taken as a whole, reports: A substantial breadth of spike-specific CD8+ and CD4+ T cell responses after vaccination has been reported.

Turning to this clone: Antigen specificity is unknown.

Noted treatment: over 15 received Ad26.COV2.S at low or high dose, single or two shots; several received placebo; per-sample allocation not given. Day 63 after the first injection of vaccine or placebo was the sampling time. Profiled with immunoSEQ multiplex PCR; TCRdb holds only in-frame clones, not every one. Of 320,000 or so clones listed, around 90% were seen once; the top ten hold around 5.5%. From germline, CDR1 is SGHTA and CDR2 FQGNSA. V was clipped by 5 bases and J by 8 bases; unmatched bases: 15. The CDR3 length is 17 residues. This sample comprised peripheral blood, obtained in a trial of Ad26.COV2.S vaccine versus placebo. This chain joins TRBV7-2 and TRBJ2-1; the match to TRBD2 covers 10 bases. The TCR was taken from a person between 18 and 60 years old who received the Ad26.COV2.S COVID-19 vaccine or a placebo. CDR3 loop: CASSPLSGGAWVDEQFF. The CDR3 region has the DNA TGTGCCAGCAGCCCACTCAGCGGGGGGGCCTGGGTCGATGAGCAGTTCTTC.